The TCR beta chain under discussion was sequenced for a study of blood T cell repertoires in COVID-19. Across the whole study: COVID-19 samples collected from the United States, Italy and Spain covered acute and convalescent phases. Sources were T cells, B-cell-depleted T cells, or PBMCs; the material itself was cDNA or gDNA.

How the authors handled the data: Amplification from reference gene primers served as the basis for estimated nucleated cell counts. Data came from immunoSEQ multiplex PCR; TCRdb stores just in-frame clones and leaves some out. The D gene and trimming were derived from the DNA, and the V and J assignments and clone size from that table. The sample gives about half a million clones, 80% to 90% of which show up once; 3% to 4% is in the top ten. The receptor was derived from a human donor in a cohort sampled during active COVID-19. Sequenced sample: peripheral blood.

The CDR3 DNA sequence: TGTGCCAGCAGCTTCGGGACGGGAGAGTCTGGAAACACCATATATTTT. Amino acids: CASSFGTGESGNTIYF. The rearrangement joins TRBV7-9 to TRBJ1-3; D is perhaps TRBD1 (5 bases). The CDR3 is 16 residues long. The germline gives CDR1 SEHNR, CDR2 FQNEAQ (reference sequence). The V gene lost 3 bases and the J gene lost 1 base, with 13 bases spanning the gap. Full variable domain (rest looked up from reference TRBV7-9 and TRBJ1-3): DTGVSQNPRHKITKRGQNVTFRCDPISEHNRLYWYRQTLGQGPEFLTYFQNEAQLEKSRLLSDRFSAERPKGSFSTLEIQRTEQGDSAMYLCASSFGTGESGNTIYFGEGSWLTVV.